This passage covers 3 T cell receptor beta chains from one sample sequenced in a study of blood T cell repertoires in COVID-19. Sequencing used immunoSEQ multiplex PCR; TCRdb keeps in-frame clones, though not all of them. The repertoire holds 65,000 to 95,000 clones, with about 90% as singletons. Sequencing used peripheral blood. These receptor sequences come from a man over 45 with active COVID-19.

This chain joins TRBV3-1 (or the pseudogene TRBV3-2) and TRBJ2-5; 10 bases map to TRBD2. The CDR3 contains 17 residues. The V segment lost 1 base and the J segment 2 bases; nucleotides outside the gene matches: 7. CDR1 is LGHDT and CDR2 is YNNKEL in the germline V gene (reference sequence). The CDR3 region is CASSQVFGTSVQETQYF. CDR3 DNA: TGTGCCAGCAGCCAAGTTTTTGGGACTAGCGTTCAAGAGACCCAGTACTTC.

This sequence joins TRBV6-6 and TRBJ1-1; tentative D call: TRBD1 (6 bases). The germline gives CDR1 MNHNY, CDR2 SVGAGI (reference sequence). V was trimmed by 6 bases and J by 1 base, leaving 9 bases between them. The CDR3 has 13 residues. DNA of the CDR3: TGTGCCAGCAGACAGGGTAGGAACACTGAAGCTTTCTTT. The encoded protein is CASRQGRNTEAFF.

The genes are TRBV4-3 and TRBJ2-7; perhaps TRBD2 as D (5 bases). The CDR3 spans 15 residues. Germline V gene lookup returns CDR1 LGHNA and CDR2 YSLEER. Trimming removed 2 bases from V and 2 bases from J, with 13 bases in between. The CDR3 region has the DNA TGCGCCAGCAGCCAATCGAAGGGAGCCCCCTACGAGCAGTACTTC. It translates to CASSQSKGAPYEQYF.